Below are 13 T cell receptor beta chains sequenced from a single sample in a study of blood T cell repertoires in COVID-19 (dated by TCRdb to 2018 to 2021). Receptor amplification or capture employed the immunoSEQ multiplex PCR assay. TCRdb took over this immuneACCESS table, retaining in-frame rearrangements with V and J assigned. Such tables are incomplete; in checked studies, under half of the missing clones stem from an unresolved V gene, and the remainder is unexplained. Within this sample are some 51,000 clones, with 88% of them counted one time only. The ten most abundant clones make up over 8.5% of the sample. The sequenced material came from peripheral blood. These receptors originate from a man aged 50 or older with active COVID-19.

V and J are TRBV19 and TRBJ2-3; the D is unclear. The V end was cut by 3 bases, the J end by 0 bases, with 10 bases between. The CDR3 length is 15 residues. Germline CDR1 and CDR2: LNHDA and SQIVND (reference sequence). CDR3 nucleotide sequence: TGTGCCAGTAGTATTACGCGATCGAGCACAGATACGCAGTATTTT. It codes for CASSITRSSTDTQYF.

The chain joins TRBV19 to TRBJ2-7; TRBD1 is a possible D gene (6 bases). The CDR3 contains 14 residues. The V gene's germline CDR1 is LNHDA and CDR2 SQIVND (reference sequence). V gave up 8 bases and J gave up 5 bases, with 19 bases separating them. The CDR3 sequence is CASARGRGTNEQYF. The CDR3 DNA is TGTGCCAGTGCCAGGGGCAGGGGAACCAACGAGCAGTACTTC.

The rearrangement links TRBV6-5 to TRBJ2-3; no firm D call. The CDR3 loop spans 14 amino acids. The germline V gene has CDR1 MNHEY and CDR2 SVGAGI. V lost 2 bases to trimming and J lost 4 bases, with 10 bases between them. The CDR3 protein is CASSYARGADTQYF. The CDR3 DNA is TGTGCCAGCAGTTACGCCAGAGGCGCAGATACGCAGTATTTT.

This rearrangement joins TRBV19 to TRBJ2-7; 9 positions agree with TRBD1. V was pared by 1 base and J by 4 bases, with 5 bases of the junction left unmatched. Germline V gives CDR1 LNHDA, CDR2 SQIVND (reference sequence). CDR3 size: 15 residues. CDR3 protein: CASSIVGQGLYEQYF. For the CDR3, the DNA is TGTGCCAGTAGTATAGTTGGACAGGGGCTTTACGAGCAGTACTTC.

The chain is built from TRBV10-1 and TRBJ2-7; tentatively, D is TRBD1 (5 bases). The germline gives CDR1 WNHNN, CDR2 SYGVQD (reference sequence). The CDR3 is made up of 16 amino acids. Trimming stripped 4 bases from V and 1 base from J, with 17 bases between. The CDR3 sequence is CASSGGFGQKSYEQYF. Written as DNA, the CDR3 is TGCGCCAGCAGTGGAGGTTTCGGACAAAAGTCCTACGAGCAGTACTTC.

The gene calls are TRBV20-1 and TRBJ2-7, with a weak D call TRBD2 (5 bases). The germline V and J ends were trimmed by 7 bases and 7 bases, with 14 bases remaining between them. The CDR3 has 11 residues. CDR1 is DFQATT, CDR2 SNEGSKA, per germline (reference sequence). The CDR3 DNA is TGCAGTGGGTCGGGATCGGGAGAGCAGTACTTC. It codes for CSGSGSGEQYF.

The gene calls are TRBV6-1 and TRBJ1-2, with 7 bases identical to TRBD1. Per germline, CDR1 MNHNS and CDR2 SASEGT. The CDR3 covers 15 residues. V shed 2 bases, J shed 4 bases, and the junction held 7 bases outside the gene matches. CDR3 residues: CASSEPGTAAYGYTF. CDR3 nucleotides: TGTGCCAGCAGTGAACCCGGGACAGCTGCCTATGGCTACACCTTC.

The rearrangement links TRBV6-5 to TRBJ1-5, with D possibly matching TRBD1 (6 bases). The CDR3 spans 13 residues. Germline loops: CDR1 MNHEY, CDR2 SVGAGI. Trimming took off 5 bases at V and 4 bases at J, with 9 bases between the two ends. This chain's CDR3 is CASSPRGNQPQHF. For the CDR3, the DNA is TGTGCCAGCAGTCCGAGGGGGAATCAGCCCCAGCATTTT.

The chain combines TRBV9 with TRBJ1-2; 10 nucleotides agree with TRBD1. Trimming took 3 bases from V and 7 from J; bases not matched to a gene: 9. The germline V gene has CDR1 SGDLS and CDR2 YYNGEE. This CDR3 region has 15 residues. CDR3 protein: CASSAQAGTGAGYTF. As DNA, the CDR3 is TGTGCCAGCAGCGCCCAAGCCGGGACAGGGGCTGGCTACACCTTC.

On this clone: Mismatch with germline at one junction end may stem from a read error. V and J are TRBV20-1 and TRBJ2-1; 13 bases map to TRBD2. The V gene's germline CDR1 is DFQATT and CDR2 SNEGSKA (reference sequence). The CDR3 runs to 12 residues. The CDR3 DNA reads TGCAGTCCTAGTACTAGCGGGGGGGGGCAGTTCTTC. It is translated as CSPSTSGGGQFF.

The chain uses TRBV18 and TRBJ1-1, with 7 bases lining up with TRBD1. The CDR3 runs to 14 residues. Germline V gives CDR1 KGHSH, CDR2 LQKENI. V shed 6 bases and J 5 bases; nucleotides not matched to a gene: 9. Here the CDR3 reads CASSRETGETEAFF. As DNA, the CDR3 is TGTGCCAGCTCGCGAGAAACAGGGGAGACTGAAGCTTTCTTT.

This clone was recorded only once. V is TRBV18 and J is TRBJ1-1; unclear D gene. Trimming pared 4 bases from V and 3 bases from J, leaving 12 bases between. CDR1 and CDR2 (germline): KGHSH, LQKENI. This CDR3 comprises 14 residues. The CDR3 spells CASSREAEHTEAFF. The CDR3 DNA reads TGTGCCAGCTCACGGGAGGCCGAGCACACTGAAGCTTTCTTT.

The chain uses TRBV18 and TRBJ1-3, with TRBD1 identical over 8 bases. Losses at the gene ends were 3 bases for V and 1 base for J; bases not matched to a gene: 2. Germline V lookup: CDR1 KGHSH, CDR2 LQKENI. CDR3 length equals 15 residues. The CDR3 nucleotides read TGTGCCAGCTCACCGACAGGGGAATCTGGAAACACCATATATTTT. Protein: CASSPTGESGNTIYF.